This T cell receptor (beta chain) was recorded in a study of OX40 agonist ivuxolimab in advanced cancers. Method: immunoSEQ multiplex PCR; TCRdb's copy keeps in-frame clones and lacks some. The sample carries about 56,000 clones, 85% to 95% recorded once. The ends lost 4 bases at V and 1 base at J; junction bases unmatched: 5. This CDR3 contains 14 residues. Germline CDR1 reads GTSNPN; CDR2 reads SVGIG (reference sequence). Specimen: CD4+ or CD8+ T cells sorted from blood, collected in a trial of the OX40 agonist ivuxolimab. The chain couples TRBV30 to TRBJ2-5, with 8 nucleotides matching TRBD1. This sequence was found in an adult with an advanced solid tumor such as melanoma, head and neck, liver or kidney cancer. The CDR3 reads CAWTQGAGQETQYF. The CDR3, as DNA: TGTGCCTGGACCCAGGGGGCTGGCCAAGAGACCCAGTACTTC.